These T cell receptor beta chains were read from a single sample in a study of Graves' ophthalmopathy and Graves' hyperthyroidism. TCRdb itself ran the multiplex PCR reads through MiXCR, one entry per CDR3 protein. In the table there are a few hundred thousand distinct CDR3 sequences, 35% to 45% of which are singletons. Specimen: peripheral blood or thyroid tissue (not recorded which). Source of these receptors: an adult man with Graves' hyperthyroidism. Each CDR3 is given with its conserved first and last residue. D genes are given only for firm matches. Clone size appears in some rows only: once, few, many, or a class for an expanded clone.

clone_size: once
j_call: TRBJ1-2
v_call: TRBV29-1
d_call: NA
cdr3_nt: TGCAGCGTTGAAGATCCCGGACAGCTCAACTATGGCTACACCTTC
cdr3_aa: CSVEDPGQLNYGYTF

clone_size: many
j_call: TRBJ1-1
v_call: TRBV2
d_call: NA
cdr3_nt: TGTGCCAGCAGTGAAGTCGGAACGCGGGGGAACACTGAAGCTTTCTTT
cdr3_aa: CASSEVGTRGNTEAFF

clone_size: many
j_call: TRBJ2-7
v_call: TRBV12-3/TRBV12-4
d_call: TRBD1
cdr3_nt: TGTGCCAGCAGTTTAGGGACAGGGGGTCCCTACGAGCAGTACTTC
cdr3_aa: CASSLGTGGPYEQYF

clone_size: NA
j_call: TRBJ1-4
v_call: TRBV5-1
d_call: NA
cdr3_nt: TGCGCCAGCAGCCCGGATGGGGTTTTGTCTAATGAAAAACTGTTTTTT
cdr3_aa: CASSPDGVLSNEKLFF

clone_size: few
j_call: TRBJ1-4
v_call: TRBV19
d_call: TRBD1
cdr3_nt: TGTGCCAGTAGTATCGGGACAGGCAATGAAAAACTGTTTTTT
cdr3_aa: CASSIGTGNEKLFF

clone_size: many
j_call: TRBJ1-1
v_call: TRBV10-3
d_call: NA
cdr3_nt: TGTGCCATCAGTGAGTCGTGGAACACTGAAGCTTTCTTT
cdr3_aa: CAISESWNTEAFF

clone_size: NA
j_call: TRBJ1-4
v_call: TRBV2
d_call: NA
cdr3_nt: TGTGCCAGCAGTGTGTCAGGGAATGAAAAACTGTTTTTT
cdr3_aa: CASSVSGNEKLFF

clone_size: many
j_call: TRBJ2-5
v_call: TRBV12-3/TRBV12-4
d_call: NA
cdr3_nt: TGTGCCAGCAGTTACCCAGGAAGTCCAGAGACCCAGTACTTC
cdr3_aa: CASSYPGSPETQYF

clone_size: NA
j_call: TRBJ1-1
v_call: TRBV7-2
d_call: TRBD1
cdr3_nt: TGTGCCAGCAGCTTCGACAGGGTGAACACTGAAGCTTTCTTT
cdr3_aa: CASSFDRVNTEAFF

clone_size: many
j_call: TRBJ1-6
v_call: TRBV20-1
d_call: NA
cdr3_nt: TGCAGTGCTAGATCCAGTGACAATTCACCCCTCCACTTT
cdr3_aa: CSARSSDNSPLHF

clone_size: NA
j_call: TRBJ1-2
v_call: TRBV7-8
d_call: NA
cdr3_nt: TGTGCCAGCAGCTTAGCGCCGAACTATGGCTACACCTTC
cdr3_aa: CASSLAPNYGYTF

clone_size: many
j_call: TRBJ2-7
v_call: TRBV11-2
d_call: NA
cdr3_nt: TGTGCCAGCAGCTTTGGTCGTAACTACGAGCAGTACTTC
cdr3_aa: CASSFGRNYEQYF

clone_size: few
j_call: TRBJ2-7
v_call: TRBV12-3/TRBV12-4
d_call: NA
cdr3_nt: TGTGCCAGCAGTTCAGGGAACCGCTTCTCCTACGGGCAGTACTTC
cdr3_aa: CASSSGNRFSYGQYF

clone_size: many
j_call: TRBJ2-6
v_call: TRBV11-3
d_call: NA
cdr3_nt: TGTGCCATAAAGCCCTCTGGGGCCAACGTCCTGACTTTC
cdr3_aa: CAIKPSGANVLTF

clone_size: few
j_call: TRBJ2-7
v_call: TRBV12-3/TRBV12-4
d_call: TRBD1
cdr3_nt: TGTGCCAGCAGACTTGGACAGGGGGCCTCCTACGAGCAGTACTTC
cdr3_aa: CASRLGQGASYEQYF